Below are 30 T cell receptor beta chains sequenced from a single sample in a study of cytomegalovirus exposure and HLA in healthy donors. The data were produced by immunoSEQ multiplex PCR, yet TCRdb's version contains in-frame clones alone and is incomplete. The sample has roughly 330,000 clones; 87% are singletons. The specimen was PBMCs. The receptors derive from a woman aged 25 to 39 in good health and CMV-seropositive.

This clone was seen once. This chain's CDR3 is CASSLVRYSGYTF. In DNA, the CDR3 is TGTGCCAGCAGCTTAGTGCGCTATTCCGGCTACACCTTC. The chain uses TRBV11-2 and TRBJ1-2; no definite D call. Germline V gene lookup returns CDR1 SGHAT and CDR2 FQNNGV. The CDR3 runs 13 residues. V was shortened by 1 base and J by 8 bases, with 11 bases between the two germline ends.

The chain couples TRBV19 to TRBJ2-3; tentative D call: TRBD1 (5 bases). Trimming took off 3 bases at V and 4 bases at J, with 8 bases between the two ends. Germline assignment: CDR1 LNHDA and CDR2 SQIVND (reference sequence). This CDR3 spans 13 amino acids. The CDR3, as DNA: TGTGCCAGTAGTATTGTAGGGGCAGATACGCAGTATTTT. Amino acid sequence: CASSIVGADTQYF.

This chain uses TRBV5-1 with TRBJ1-1, with a weak D call TRBD1 (6 bases). V lost 2 bases to trimming and J lost 3 bases, with 11 bases between them. Germline V gene sequence: CDR1 SGHRS, CDR2 YFSETQ. The CDR3 consists of 14 residues. The CDR3 loop reads CASSFSQGYTEAFF. CDR3 DNA sequence: TGCGCCAGCAGCTTTAGTCAGGGGTACACTGAAGCTTTCTTT.

This chain connects TRBV27 to TRBJ2-7; D is perhaps TRBD1 or TRBD2 (5 bases each). The CDR3 sequence is 15 residues long. The germline V and J ends were trimmed by 2 bases and 2 bases, with 13 bases remaining between them. Germline V gene sequence: CDR1 MNHEY, CDR2 SMNVEV (reference sequence). CDR3 DNA: TGTGCCAGCAGTTTAACCGGGACGGGGCCCTACGAGCAGTACTTC. Residues: CASSLTGTGPYEQYF.

This clone turned up a few times. The chain combines TRBV28 with TRBJ2-2, with D uncertain. V was trimmed by 10 bases and J by 1 base, leaving 4 bases between them. The CDR3 sequence is 11 residues long. Germline CDR1 MDHEN, CDR2 SYDVKM. The CDR3 loop reads CATQNTGELFF. The CDR3 region has the DNA TGTGCCACCCAGAACACCGGGGAGCTGTTTTTT.

V gene TRBV30 combines with J gene TRBJ2-3, with D tentatively TRBD2 (6 bases). CDR1 GTSNPN and CDR2 SVGIG come from the germline V gene (reference sequence). Trimming stripped 4 bases from V and 0 bases from J, with 14 bases between. This CDR3 has 15 residues. Here the CDR3 reads CAWIEYGGSTDTQYF. The CDR3 DNA follows: TGTGCCTGGATTGAATACGGGGGAAGCACAGATACGCAGTATTTT.

The CDR3 DNA reads TGTGCCAGCAGTGAAGGGACCGCGACAGAAGCCTACGAGCAGTACTTC. This encodes CASSEGTATEAYEQYF. V usage is TRBV6-1 and J usage is TRBJ2-7; the D gene is possibly TRBD1 (5 bases). This CDR3 comprises 16 residues. The V end was cut by 1 base, the J end by 2 bases, with 15 bases between. Per germline, CDR1 MNHNS and CDR2 SASEGT.

This clone was observed a handful of times. The V and J genes are TRBV7-2 and TRBJ2-3; the D is unclear. Germline CDR1 SGHTA, CDR2 FQGNSA. The CDR3 runs 14 residues. Trimming shortened V by 1 base and J by 2 bases, and 7 bases separated the two germline ends. CDR3 amino acids: CASSLDGDTDTQYF. In DNA form, the CDR3 reads TGTGCCAGCAGCTTAGATGGGGACACAGATACGCAGTATTTT.

CDR3 sequence: CASSPRGRGGGAYEQYF. CDR3 nucleotides: TGTGCCAGCAGCCCCAGGGGGCGGGGGGGTGGAGCCTACGAGCAGTACTTC. The V and J genes are TRBV7-2 and TRBJ2-7, with D perhaps TRBD2 (9 bases). Deletions cut 5 bases from V and 2 bases from J, with 22 bases between. The CDR3 runs to 17 residues. Germline CDR1 reads SGHTA; CDR2 reads FQGNSA.

The chain recombines TRBV7-2 with TRBJ1-5; 9 bases fit TRBD1. The V gene end was trimmed by 5 bases and the J gene end by 7 bases; junction bases not matched to a gene: 6. From germline, CDR1 is SGHTA and CDR2 FQGNSA. The CDR3 has 14 residues. The CDR3, as DNA: TGTGCCAGCAGCCCTACAGGGGGCAGACAGCCCCAGCATTTT. This codes for CASSPTGGRQPQHF.

This clone was detected only once. The CDR3 DNA is TGTGCCAGCAGCTCAGGGGGTGAGCAGTTCTTC. Protein: CASSSGGEQFF. This chain connects TRBV9 to TRBJ2-1, with 7 bases that match TRBD1. The junction had 1 base not matched to a gene; V was cut back by 4 bases and J by 9 bases. The CDR3 consists of 11 residues. Looked up from germline, CDR1 is SGDLS and CDR2 is YYNGEE.

The chain employs TRBV6-5 and TRBJ1-4; a weak D match, TRBD1 (6 bases). Between the trimmed V and J ends, which lost 6 bases and 4 bases, there was a span of 12 bases. The CDR3 consists of 14 residues. Per germline, CDR1 MNHEY and CDR2 SVGAGI. The CDR3 DNA sequence: TGTGCCAGCAGCGGGACACGGAGTAATGAAAAACTGTTTTTT. It encodes CASSGTRSNEKLFF.

Of note for this clone: At one boundary the junction diverges from the germline segment, which might be a read error. The gene calls are TRBV6-4 and TRBJ2-2, with TRBD2 matching 7 bases. Germline V gene sequence: CDR1 MRHNA, CDR2 SNTAGT. The CDR3 has 15 amino acids. CDR3 sequence: CASSSSGGNPGELFF. The CDR3 coding sequence is TGTGCCAGCAGTTCTAGCGGAGGGAACCCCGGGGAGCTGTTTTTT.

The V gene is TRBV30, the J gene TRBJ1-6; maybe TRBD1 (5 bases). Germline assignment: CDR1 GTSNPN and CDR2 SVGIG (reference sequence). The V end lost 3 bases, the J end lost 9 bases, and 15 bases lay between the germline ends. This CDR3 region has 14 residues. CDR3 DNA: TGTGCCTGGAGAAGCAGGGTGGGCGTTTCACCCCTCCACTTT. The encoded protein is CAWRSRVGVSPLHF.

The V call is TRBV30, the J call TRBJ2-1, with 10 nucleotides matching TRBD2. The ends lost 1 base at V and 4 bases at J; junction bases unmatched: 10. This CDR3 comprises 17 residues. Germline V lookup: CDR1 GTSNPN, CDR2 SVGIG (reference sequence). The CDR3 DNA is TGTGCCTGGAGTGACCAAAGCGGGAGGGCAGGGTACAATGAGCAGTTCTTC. It is translated as CAWSDQSGRAGYNEQFF.

The chain recombines TRBV9 with TRBJ2-7; 8 nucleotides line up with TRBD1. CDR3 length: 15 amino acids. V was pared by 0 bases and J by 2 bases, with 4 bases of the junction left unmatched. CDR1 SGDLS and CDR2 YYNGEE come from the germline V gene. The CDR3 DNA follows: TGTGCCAGCAGCGTAGGGTCGACAGGGGCCTACGAGCAGTACTTC. This encodes CASSVGSTGAYEQYF. The whole variable domain, filled in from reference TRBV9 and TRBJ2-7, reads DSGVTQTPKHLITATGQRVTLRCSPRSGDLSVYWYQQSLDQGLQFLIQYYNGEERAKGNILERFSAQQFPDLHSELNLSSLELGDSALYFCASSVGSTGAYEQYFGPGTRLTVT.

In its sample, this clone was seen once. The chain couples TRBV27 to TRBJ2-3; TRBD2 is a possible D gene (6 bases). In germline, CDR1 is MNHEY, CDR2 SMNVEV (reference sequence). The V end was cut by 7 bases, the J end by 6 bases, with 14 bases between. The CDR3 is 13 amino acids. Written as DNA, the CDR3 is TGTGCCAGCACCTCGGACTACGGGGATACGCAGTATTTT. It specifies CASTSDYGDTQYF.

Only one count was recorded for this clone. The rearrangement uses TRBV27 and TRBJ2-7; D remains unclear. The CDR3 has 12 amino acids. Germline V gene data show CDR1 as MNHEY and CDR2 as SMNVEV (reference sequence). Trimming took 2 bases from V and 9 from J, leaving 11 bases between them. The chain's CDR3 is CASSLSGRRQYF. The DNA for the CDR3 is TGTGCCAGCAGTTTAAGTGGGCGGAGGCAGTACTTC.

This clone occurred once. The CDR3: CSVGVGGRLAGASYEQYF. CDR3 in DNA: TGCAGCGTTGGTGTCGGAGGTCGGCTAGCGGGGGCCTCCTACGAGCAGTACTTC. The V gene is TRBV29-1, the J gene TRBJ2-7; 10 positions agree with TRBD2. Germline values: CDR1 SQVTM, CDR2 ANQGSEA. This CDR3 is 18 amino acids long. V lost 4 bases, J lost 0 bases, and 15 bases stayed unmatched.

This rearrangement joins TRBV5-4 to TRBJ2-7, with a weak D call TRBD1 (6 bases). Trimming cost V 1 base and J 6 bases, with 8 bases left between them. The CDR3 sequence is 12 residues long. Germline lookup yields CDR1 SGHNT and CDR2 YYREEE (reference sequence). The CDR3 DNA follows: TGTGCCAGCAGCTTGTCAGGGGTCGAGCAGTACTTC. Its translation: CASSLSGVEQYF.

The rearrangement uses TRBV30 and TRBJ2-1, with D maybe TRBD1 (7 bases). Germline V lookup: CDR1 GTSNPN, CDR2 SVGIG (reference sequence). Trimming pared 3 bases from V and 9 bases from J, leaving 15 bases between. This CDR3 has 13 amino acids. The CDR3 sequence: CAWRVWGDSEQFF. The DNA for the CDR3 is TGTGCCTGGAGAGTTTGGGGGGACAGTGAGCAGTTCTTC.

This clone was seen once. Other DNA sequences in this sample translate to the same CDR3. The chain recombines TRBV5-1 with TRBJ2-3; 8 positions agree with TRBD1. The CDR3 runs to 15 residues. The germline V gene encodes CDR1 SGHRS and CDR2 YFSETQ. The V segment lost 3 bases and the J segment 0 bases; nucleotides outside the gene matches: 3. The chain's CDR3 is CASSSGQGSTDTQYF. The CDR3 DNA reads TGCGCCAGCAGCTCCGGACAGGGAAGCACAGATACGCAGTATTTT.

The rearrangement uses TRBV4-3 and TRBJ2-2; 8 bases agree with TRBD2. Trimming took 0 bases from V and 8 from J; bases not matched to a gene: 11. The germline CDR1 and CDR2 sequences are LGHNA and YSLEER. There are 17 residues in the CDR3. CDR3 DNA: TGCGCCAGCAGCCAAGATCCATCGGGGGGGCCGACAGGGGAGCTGTTTTTT. Translating gives CASSQDPSGGPTGELFF.

This sequence joins TRBV11-3 and TRBJ2-1; 10 bases line up with TRBD2. J was trimmed by 6 bases and V by 5 bases; bases with no gene match: 7. The V gene's germline CDR1 is SGHNT and CDR2 YENEEA. CDR3 length: 15 residues. The CDR3 coding sequence is TGTGCCAGCAGCGTTACGGGACTAGCGACCAATGAGCAGTTCTTC. It encodes CASSVTGLATNEQFF. Based on the CDR3 plus reference TRBV11-3 and TRBJ2-1, the full variable domain is EAGVVQSPRYKIIEKKQPVAFWCNPISGHNTLYWYLQNLGQGPELLIRYENEEAVDDSQLPKDRFSAERLKGVDSTLKIQPAELGDSAVYLCASSVTGLATNEQFFGPGTRLTVL.

The chain is built from TRBV5-4 and TRBJ1-1; 9 bases are shared with TRBD1. Trimming removed 4 bases from V and 4 bases from J; junction bases left unmatched: 5. Germline V gives CDR1 SGHNT, CDR2 YYREEE (reference sequence). This CDR3 region has 14 residues. CDR3 DNA: TGTGCCAGCAGCGTACAGGGGGCAGGCACTGAAGCTTTCTTT. This gives the protein CASSVQGAGTEAFF.

The V gene is TRBV9, the J gene TRBJ2-5, with D perhaps matching TRBD1 or TRBD2 (5 bases each). Between the trimmed V and J ends, which lost 0 bases and 2 bases, there was a span of 11 bases. CDR1 is SGDLS, CDR2 YYNGEE, per germline. The CDR3 extends over 15 amino acids. In DNA, the CDR3 is TGTGCCAGCAGCGTAGATTGGGGGAGACAAGAGACCCAGTACTTC. Protein: CASSVDWGRQETQYF.

This chain joins TRBV6-6 and TRBJ1-5, with D possibly TRBD1 on 5 matching bases. This CDR3 is 15 amino acids long. V was clipped by 0 bases and J by 4 bases, with 10 bases between them. Looked up from germline, CDR1 is MNHNY and CDR2 is SVGAGI (reference sequence). The CDR3 nucleotides read TGTGCCAGCAGTTACTCAGGGGTACGAAATCAGCCCCAGCATTTT. This sequence encodes CASSYSGVRNQPQHF.

The chain has TRBV7-2 and TRBJ1-5, with no clear D. CDR3 size: 15 residues. CDR1 is SGHTA, CDR2 FQGNSA, per germline. The germline V and J ends were trimmed by 1 base and 0 bases, with 7 bases remaining between them. The CDR3 DNA follows: TGTGCCAGCAGCTTAGAGTCAGCTAGCAATCAGCCCCAGCATTTT. Translation gives CASSLESASNQPQHF. Full variable domain (missing parts from reference TRBV7-2 and TRBJ1-5): GAGVSQSPSNKVTEKGKDVELRCDPISGHTALYWYRQSLGQGLEFLIYFQGNSAPDKSGLPSDRFSAERTGGSVSTLTIQRTQQEDSAVYLCASSLESASNQPQHFGDGTRLSIL.

The J gene is TRBJ2-1, the V gene TRBV15; D might be TRBD2 (5 bases). Germline lookup yields CDR1 LNHNV and CDR2 YYDKDF (reference sequence). The V end was cut by 1 base, the J end by 8 bases, with 15 bases between. CDR3 length: 15 residues. CDR3 region: CATSRVWESVDEQFF. The DNA for the CDR3 is TGTGCCACCAGCAGAGTGTGGGAGTCGGTGGATGAGCAGTTCTTC.

This chain's CDR3 is CASSQTTGTVRNTIYF. CDR3 DNA: TGTGCCAGCAGCCAGACAACCGGGACAGTTCGAAACACCATATATTTT. V gene TRBV14 combines with J gene TRBJ1-3; 7 nucleotides agree with TRBD1. This CDR3 contains 16 residues. J lost 5 bases, V lost 3 bases, and 10 bases had no gene match. Germline-derived CDR1 and CDR2 are SGHDN and FVKESK.